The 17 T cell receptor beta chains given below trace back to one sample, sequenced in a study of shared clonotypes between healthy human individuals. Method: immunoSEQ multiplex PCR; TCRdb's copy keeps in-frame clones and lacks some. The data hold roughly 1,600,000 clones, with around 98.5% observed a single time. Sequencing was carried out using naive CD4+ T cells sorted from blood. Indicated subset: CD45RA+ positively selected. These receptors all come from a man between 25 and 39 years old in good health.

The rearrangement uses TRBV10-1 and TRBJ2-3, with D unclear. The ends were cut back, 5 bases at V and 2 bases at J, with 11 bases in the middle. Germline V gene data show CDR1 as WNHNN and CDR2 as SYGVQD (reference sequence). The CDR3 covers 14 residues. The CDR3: CASSMARTTDTQYF. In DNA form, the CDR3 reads TGCGCCAGCAGTATGGCTAGAACCACAGATACGCAGTATTTT.

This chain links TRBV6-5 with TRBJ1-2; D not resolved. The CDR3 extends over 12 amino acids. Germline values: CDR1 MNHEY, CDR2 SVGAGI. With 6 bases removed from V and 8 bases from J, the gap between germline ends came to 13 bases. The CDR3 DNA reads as TGTGCCAGCAGGGAGACGACATCGGGCTACACCTTC. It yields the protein CASRETTSGYTF.

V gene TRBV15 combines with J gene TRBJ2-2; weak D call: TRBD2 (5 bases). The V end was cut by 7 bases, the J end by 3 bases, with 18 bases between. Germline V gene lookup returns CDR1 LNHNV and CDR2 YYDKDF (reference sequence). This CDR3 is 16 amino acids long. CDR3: CATNNYGVADTGELFF. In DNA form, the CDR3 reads TGTGCCACCAATAACTACGGGGTCGCGGACACCGGGGAGCTGTTTTTT. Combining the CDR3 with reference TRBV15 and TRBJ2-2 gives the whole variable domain DAMVIQNPRYQVTQFGKPVTLSCSQTLNHNVMYWYQQKSSQAPKLLFHYYDKDFNNEADTPDNFQSRRPNTSFCFLDIRSPGLGDTAMYLCATNNYGVADTGELFFGEGSRLTVL.

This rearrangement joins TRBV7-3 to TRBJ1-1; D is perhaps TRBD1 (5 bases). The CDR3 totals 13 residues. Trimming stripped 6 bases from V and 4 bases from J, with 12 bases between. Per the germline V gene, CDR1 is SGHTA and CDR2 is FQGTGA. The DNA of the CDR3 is TGTGCCAGCAGGTACAGGATTGCCACTGAAGCTTTCTTT. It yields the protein CASRYRIATEAFF.

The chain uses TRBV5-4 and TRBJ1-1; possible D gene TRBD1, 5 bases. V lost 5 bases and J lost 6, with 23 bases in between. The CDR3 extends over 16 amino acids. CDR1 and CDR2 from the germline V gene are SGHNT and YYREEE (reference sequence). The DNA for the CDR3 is TGTGCCAGCAGGGACGAGGTTGGCGTCCGAGGGGCTGAAGCTTTCTTT. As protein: CASRDEVGVRGAEAFF.

Here the CDR3 reads CASSLLSDRPALQYF. The CDR3 DNA reads as TGTGCCAGTAGTTTACTATCGGACAGGCCCGCGTTACAGTACTTC. The rearrangement joins TRBV19 to TRBJ2-7; 7 bases line up with TRBD1. The CDR3 length is 15 residues. With V trimmed by 5 bases and J by 10 bases, 17 bases remained unmatched. From germline, CDR1 is LNHDA and CDR2 SQIVND (reference sequence).

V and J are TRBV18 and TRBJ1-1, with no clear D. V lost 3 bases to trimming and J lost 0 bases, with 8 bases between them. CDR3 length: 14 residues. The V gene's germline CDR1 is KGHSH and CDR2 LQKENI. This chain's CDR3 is CASSPVNMNTEAFF. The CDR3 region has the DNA TGTGCCAGCTCACCCGTAAACATGAACACTGAAGCTTTCTTT. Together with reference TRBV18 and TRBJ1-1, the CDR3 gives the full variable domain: NAGVMQNPRHLVRRRGQEARLRCSPMKGHSHVYWYRQLPEEGLKFMVYLQKENIIDESGMPKERFSAEFPKEGPSILRIQQVVRGDSAAYFCASSPVNMNTEAFFGQGTRLTVV.

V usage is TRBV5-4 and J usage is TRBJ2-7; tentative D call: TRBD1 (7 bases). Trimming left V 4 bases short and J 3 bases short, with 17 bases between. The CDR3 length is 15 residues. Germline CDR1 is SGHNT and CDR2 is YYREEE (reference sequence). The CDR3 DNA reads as TGTGCCAGCAGCCGGCGTGGAGGGGGCGACTACGAGCAGTACTTC. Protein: CASSRRGGGDYEQYF.

CDR3 coding DNA: TGCGCCAGCACCTCAATGGGTGACAGGAACAATGAGCAGTTCTTC. Residues: CASTSMGDRNNEQFF. The genes are TRBV5-1 and TRBJ2-1; tentative D call: TRBD1 (6 bases). Trimming left V 6 bases short and J 5 bases short, with 18 bases between. This CDR3 has 15 residues. The V gene's germline CDR1 is SGHRS and CDR2 YFSETQ.

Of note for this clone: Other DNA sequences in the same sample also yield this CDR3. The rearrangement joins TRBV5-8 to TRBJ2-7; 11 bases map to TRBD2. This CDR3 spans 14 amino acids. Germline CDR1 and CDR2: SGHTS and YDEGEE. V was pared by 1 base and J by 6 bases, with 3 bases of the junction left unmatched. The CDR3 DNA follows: TGTGCCAGCAGCTTGTTAGCGGGAGGGGGCGAGCAGTACTTC. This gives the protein CASSLLAGGGEQYF.

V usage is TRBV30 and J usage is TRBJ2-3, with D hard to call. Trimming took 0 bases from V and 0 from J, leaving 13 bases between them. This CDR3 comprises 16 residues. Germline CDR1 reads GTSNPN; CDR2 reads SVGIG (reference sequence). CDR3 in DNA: TGTGCCTGGAGTGTACTGGCCACCACTAGCACAGATACGCAGTATTTT. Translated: CAWSVLATTSTDTQYF.

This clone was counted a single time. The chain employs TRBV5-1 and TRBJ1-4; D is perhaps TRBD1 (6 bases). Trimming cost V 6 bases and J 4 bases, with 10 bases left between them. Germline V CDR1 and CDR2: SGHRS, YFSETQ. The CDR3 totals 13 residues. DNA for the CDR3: TGCGCCAGCAATGAAGGGGGTAATGAAAAACTGTTTTTT. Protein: CASNEGGNEKLFF.

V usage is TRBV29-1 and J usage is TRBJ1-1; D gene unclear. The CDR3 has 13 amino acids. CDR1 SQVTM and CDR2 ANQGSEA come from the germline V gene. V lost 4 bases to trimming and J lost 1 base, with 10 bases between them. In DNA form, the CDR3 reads TGCAGCGTTGCCGGGGATTCGAACACTGAAGCTTTCTTT. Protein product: CSVAGDSNTEAFF. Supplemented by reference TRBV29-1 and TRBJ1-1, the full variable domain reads SAVISQKPSRDICQRGTSLTIQCQVDSQVTMMFWYRQQPGQSLTLIATANQGSEATYESGFVIDKFPISRPNLTFSTLTVSNMSPEDSSIYLCSVAGDSNTEAFFGQGTRLTVV.

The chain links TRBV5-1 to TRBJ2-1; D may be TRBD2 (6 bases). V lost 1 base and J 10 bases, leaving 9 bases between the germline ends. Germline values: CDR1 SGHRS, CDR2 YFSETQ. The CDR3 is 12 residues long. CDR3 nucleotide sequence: TGCGCCAGCAGCTTGAGTCTAGCGGAGCAGTTCTTC. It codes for CASSLSLAEQFF.

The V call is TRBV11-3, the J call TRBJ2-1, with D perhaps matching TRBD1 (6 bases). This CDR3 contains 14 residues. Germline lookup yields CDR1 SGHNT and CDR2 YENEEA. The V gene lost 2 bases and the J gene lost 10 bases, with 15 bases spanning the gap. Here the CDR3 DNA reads TGTGCCAGCAGCTTAACCGGCCAGGGGCGAGAGCAGTTCTTC. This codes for CASSLTGQGREQFF.

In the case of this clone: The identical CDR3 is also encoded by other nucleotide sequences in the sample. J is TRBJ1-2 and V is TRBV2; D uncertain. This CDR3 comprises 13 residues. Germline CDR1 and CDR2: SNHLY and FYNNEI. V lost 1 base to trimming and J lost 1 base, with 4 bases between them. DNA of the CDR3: TGTGCCAGCAGTGAAGTGGGTAACTATGGCTACACCTTC. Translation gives CASSEVGNYGYTF.

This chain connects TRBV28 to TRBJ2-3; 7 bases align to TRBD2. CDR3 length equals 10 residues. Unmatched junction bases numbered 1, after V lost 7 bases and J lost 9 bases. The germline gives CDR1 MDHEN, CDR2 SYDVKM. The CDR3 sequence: CASTGGTQYF. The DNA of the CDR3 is TGTGCCAGCACGGGAGGAACGCAGTATTTT.